What follows are 4 T cell receptor beta chains derived from one specimen sequenced in a study of response to subunit inactivated influenza vaccine. In TCRdb, the RT-PCR reads were re-called with MiXCR into one record per CDR3 protein. The sample contains about 190,000 distinct CDR3 sequences, 13% to 15% of which appear only once. This sample comprised CD8+ T cells sorted from PBMCs, obtained roughly 5 days after vaccination. These receptors originate from a man aged 50-60 years who received an inactivated influenza vaccine.

This clonotype was seen repeatedly, ten times or more. V and J are TRBV29-1 and TRBJ1-1; D is ambiguous. CDR3 length: 13 amino acids. In germline, CDR1 is SQVTM, CDR2 ANQGSEA. Trimming pared 1 base from V and 0 bases from J, leaving 6 bases between. The CDR3 DNA sequence: TGCAGCGTTGAAGGCCGGTTGAACACTGAAGCTTTCTTT. Translating it yields CSVEGRLNTEAFF.

This clonotype was recorded a few times. The V gene is TRBV7-2, the J gene TRBJ2-1; 13 bases are a match to TRBD2. This CDR3 is 16 amino acids long. V shed 5 bases and J 3 bases; nucleotides not matched to a gene: 4. The germline V gene has CDR1 SGHTA and CDR2 FQGNSA. The CDR3 here is CASSRLAGGLYNEQFF. The CDR3 nucleotides are TGTGCCAGCAGCCGACTAGCGGGGGGCCTCTACAATGAGCAGTTCTTC.

This clonotype was seen more than once but under ten times. The V call is TRBV6-2 or TRBV6-3, the J call TRBJ2-1, with TRBD2 matching 7 bases. Germline V gene sequence: CDR1 MNHEY, CDR2 SVGEGT. The CDR3 totals 15 residues. V lost 6 bases, J lost 3 bases, and 8 bases stayed unmatched. CDR3 protein: CASSETPGGYNEQFF. CDR3 nucleotides: TGTGCCAGCAGCGAAACTCCGGGGGGCTACAATGAGCAGTTCTTC.

This chain uses TRBV7-9 with TRBJ2-7; D not certain. Trimming stripped 4 bases from V and 2 bases from J, with 12 bases between. Germline CDR1 is SEHNR and CDR2 is FQNEAQ (reference sequence). This CDR3 comprises 14 residues. The CDR3 bases are TGTGCCAGCAGCTATCCCGGGCCCCCCTACGAGCAGTACTTC. This codes for CASSYPGPPYEQYF.